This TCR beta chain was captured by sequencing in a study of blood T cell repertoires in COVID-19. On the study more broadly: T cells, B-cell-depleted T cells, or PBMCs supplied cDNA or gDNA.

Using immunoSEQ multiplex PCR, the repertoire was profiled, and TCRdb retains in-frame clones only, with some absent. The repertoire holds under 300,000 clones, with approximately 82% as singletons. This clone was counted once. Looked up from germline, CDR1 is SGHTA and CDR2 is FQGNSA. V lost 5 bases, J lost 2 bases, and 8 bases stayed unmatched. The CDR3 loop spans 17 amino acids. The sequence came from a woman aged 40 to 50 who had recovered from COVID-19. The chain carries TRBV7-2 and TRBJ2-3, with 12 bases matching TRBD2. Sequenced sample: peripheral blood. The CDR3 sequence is CASSEKLAGGNTDTQYF. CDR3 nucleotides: TGTGCCAGCAGCGAAAAGCTAGCGGGGGGGAACACAGATACGCAGTATTTT. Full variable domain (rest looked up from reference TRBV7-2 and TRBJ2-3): GAGVSQSPSNKVTEKGKDVELRCDPISGHTALYWYRQSLGQGLEFLIYFQGNSAPDKSGLPSDRFSAERTGGSVSTLTIQRTQQEDSAVYLCASSEKLAGGNTDTQYFGPGTRLTVL.